Here is one T cell receptor (beta chain) with its context. Antigen specificity is unknown. The data stem from a study of vaccination effects on CD4 cells after COVID-19. Sequencing was performed with immunoSEQ multiplex PCR; in TCRdb, only in-frame clones are kept and a portion is missing. The table lists about 79,000 clones, roughly 80% of them singletons. CDR1 SGHTA and CDR2 FQGTGA come from the germline V gene. The trim removed 5 bases at V and 6 bases at J, leaving 6 bases unmatched. This CDR3 comprises 14 residues. ViraFEST used viral peptide pools to expand antigen-specific CD4+ T cells before sequencing. The culture ran for 9 to 11 days, and then CD4+ T cells were isolated. A few million PBMC per well were cultured with around 9.1 IU/ml IL-2 and 8 to 10 ug/ml peptides.

The chain links TRBV7-3 to TRBJ1-2, with 10 bases lining up with TRBD1. The specimen was CD4+ T cells from PBMCs cultured with HCoV-229E spike peptides, collected before COVID-19 vaccination. The receptor's source is a human donor who received a COVID-19 vaccine. The CDR3 reads CASSPHGTGDGYTF. DNA of the CDR3: TGTGCCAGCAGCCCACATGGGACAGGGGATGGCTACACCTTC.